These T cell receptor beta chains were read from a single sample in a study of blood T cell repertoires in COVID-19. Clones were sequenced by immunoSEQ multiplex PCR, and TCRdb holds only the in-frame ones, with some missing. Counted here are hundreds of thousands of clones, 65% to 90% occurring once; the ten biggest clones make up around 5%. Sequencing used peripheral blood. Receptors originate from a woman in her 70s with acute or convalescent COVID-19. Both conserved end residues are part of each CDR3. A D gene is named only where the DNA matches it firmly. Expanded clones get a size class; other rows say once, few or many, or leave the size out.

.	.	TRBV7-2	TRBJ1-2	CASSEQGRAGYTF	TGTGCCAGCAGCGAACAGGGCCGTGCTGGCTACACCTTC
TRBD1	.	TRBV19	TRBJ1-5	CASTQDRGLSHQPQHF	TGTGCCAGTACTCAGGACAGGGGGCTATCGCATCAGCCCCAGCATTTT
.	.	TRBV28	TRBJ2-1	CASSPLNEQFF	TGTGCCAGCAGTCCCCTCAATGAGCAGTTCTTC
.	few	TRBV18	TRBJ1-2	CASSPRQNYGYTF	TGTGCCAGCTCACCACGACAGAACTATGGCTACACCTTC
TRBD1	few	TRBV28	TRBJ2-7	CASTSLGQGTYEQYF	TGTGCCAGCACCAGTCTGGGACAGGGTACCTACGAGCAGTACTTC
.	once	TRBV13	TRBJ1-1	CASSLRGGNYRDTEAFF	TGTGCCAGCAGCTTACGAGGAGGGAATTATAGGGACACTGAAGCTTTCTTT
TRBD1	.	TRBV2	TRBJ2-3	CASSGTAFTDTQYF	TGTGCCAGCAGCGGGACAGCTTTCACAGATACGCAGTATTTT
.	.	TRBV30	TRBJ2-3	CAWSVPQGTDTQYF	TGTGCCTGGAGTGTACCCCAGGGGACAGATACGCAGTATTTT
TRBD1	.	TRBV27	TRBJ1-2	CASSYGTGGYGYTF	TGTGCCAGCAGTTACGGGACAGGGGGCTATGGCTACACCTTC
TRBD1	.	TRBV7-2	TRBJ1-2	CASSSFGQGGGYTF	TGTGCCAGCAGCTCTTTCGGACAGGGTGGCGGCTACACCTTC
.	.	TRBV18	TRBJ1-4	CASSPTATNEKLFF	TGTGCCAGCTCGCCTACAGCAACTAATGAAAAACTGTTTTTT
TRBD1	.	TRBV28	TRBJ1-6	CASRLGGQDNSPLHF	TGTGCCAGCAGACTTGGAGGACAGGATAATTCACCCCTCCACTTT
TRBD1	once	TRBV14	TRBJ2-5	CASSVRQGWRETQYF	TGTGCCAGCAGCGTTCGACAGGGGTGGAGAGAGACCCAGTACTTC
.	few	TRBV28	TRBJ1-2	CASSLGQPEFYGYTF	TGTGCCAGCAGTTTAGGGCAGCCTGAGTTCTATGGCTACACCTTC
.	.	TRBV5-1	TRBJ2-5	CASSLKGGGQETQYF	TGCGCCAGCAGCCTCAAAGGGGGGGGGCAAGAGACCCAGTACTTC
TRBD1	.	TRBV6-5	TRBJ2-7	CASSYSMGQGYEQYF	TGTGCCAGCAGTTACTCGATGGGACAGGGATACGAGCAGTACTTC
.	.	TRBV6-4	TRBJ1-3	CALFGTSQDLSSKGNTIYF	TGTGCCCTTTTCGGAACGTCGCAGGATCTCTCCAGCAAGGGAAACACCATATATTTT
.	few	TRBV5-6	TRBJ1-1	CASSLGTRYHDEAFF	TGTGCCAGCAGCTTGGGGACTCGATATCATGATGAAGCTTTCTTT
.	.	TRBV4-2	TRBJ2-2	CASSQHPRTTNTGELFF	TGTGCCAGCAGCCAACACCCCCGGACAACGAACACCGGGGAGCTGTTTTTT
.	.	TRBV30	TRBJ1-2	CAWRMVAYGYTF	TGTGCCTGGAGAATGGTAGCGTATGGCTACACCTTC
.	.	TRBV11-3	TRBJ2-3	CASSFGIWGRADTQYF	TGTGCCAGCAGCTTTGGGATCTGGGGGCGCGCAGATACGCAGTATTTT
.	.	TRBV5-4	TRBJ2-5	CASYRDIQETQYF	TGTGCCAGCTATAGGGACATCCAAGAGACCCAGTACTTC
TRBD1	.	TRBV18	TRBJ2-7	CASSPPKDREGYVPSYEQYF	TGTGCCAGCTCACCACCAAAGGACAGGGAAGGGTACGTCCCCTCCTACGAGCAGTACTTC
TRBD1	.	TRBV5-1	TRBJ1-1	CASSRTGGLEAFF	TGCGCCAGCAGCCGGACAGGGGGCTTGGAAGCTTTCTTT
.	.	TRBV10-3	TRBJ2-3	CAISEIGADTQYF	TGTGCCATCAGTGAGATAGGGGCAGATACGCAGTATTTT